This is a list of T cell receptor beta chains from one sample in a study of control samples from healthy donors and cancer patients. The assay was immunoSEQ multiplex PCR, and TCRdb's table has in-frame clones only and misses some. This table holds 60,000 to 85,000 clones, 85% to 95% found once. Sequences were obtained from blood. The receptor source for this set is a woman aged 55-69 years in good health. The CDR3 runs from the conserved cysteine through the conserved F or W. A D gene is named only where the DNA matches it firmly. Clone size is not always given. Where it is, it says once, few, many or a class for expanded clones.

-	-	13	TRBJ1-3	TRBV19	TGTGCCAGTAGTTACCCCTCTGGAAACACCATATATTTT	CASSYPSGNTIYF
-	-	17	TRBJ1-3	TRBV7-9	TGTGCCAGCAGCTTATTCCAGTCTTTAATTTCTGGAAACACCATATATTTT	CASSLFQSLISGNTIYF
-	-	16	TRBJ2-1	TRBV6-5	TGTGCCAGCAGTTTCGACTGGCCCAGGAAGGGCAATGAGCAGTTCTTC	CASSFDWPRKGNEQFF
-	TRBD2	18	TRBJ2-3	TRBV7-9	TGTGCCAGCAGCCACTCGGGTTTTAGCGGGTACGGTCAGGATACGCAGTATTTT	CASSHSGFSGYGQDTQYF
-	TRBD1	16	TRBJ1-1	TRBV9	TGTGCCAGCAGCGCCGGGACAGGGGCCCCCAACACTGAAGCTTTCTTT	CASSAGTGAPNTEAFF
-	-	13	TRBJ1-5	TRBV29-1	TGCAGCGTCCTCGAGGGTCAAGGGCAGCCCCAGCATTTT	CSVLEGQGQPQHF
-	TRBD1	14	TRBJ1-5	TRBV5-4	TGTGCCAGCAGCCTACAGGGGTACGATCAGCCCCAGCATTTT	CASSLQGYDQPQHF
-	-	13	TRBJ2-4	TRBV5-1	TGCGCCAGTAGAGGTGCAGCCAAAAACATTCAGTACTTC	CASRGAAKNIQYF
once	-	15	TRBJ1-5	TRBV24-1	TGTGCCACCAGTGATTTGCCGGGGGGTGATCAGCCCCAGCATTTT	CATSDLPGGDQPQHF
-	-	16	TRBJ1-3	TRBV5-8	TGTGCCAGCAGCTTCAGCCGCACAAGCTCTGGAAACACCATATATTTT	CASSFSRTSSGNTIYF
-	TRBD2	16	TRBJ2-2	TRBV7-9	TGTGCCAGCAGCTCCGGGACTAGCGGGAGGAACGGGGAGCTGTTTTTT	CASSSGTSGRNGELFF
-	TRBD2	14	TRBJ2-1	TRBV25-1	TGTGCCAGCACCCCTAGCGGGAGGTACAATGAGCAGTTCTTC	CASTPSGRYNEQFF
-	-	14	TRBJ1-6	TRBV30	TGTGCCTGGAGTGTATTAACAGACAATTCACCCCTCCACTTT	CAWSVLTDNSPLHF
-	-	14	TRBJ2-1	TRBV9	TGTGCCAGCAGCGTCCGGGTCCAGTCGGAGGAGCAGTTCTTC	CASSVRVQSEEQFF
-	-	15	TRBJ1-2	TRBV28	TGTGCCAGCAGTGTTCGAACCCTCTTACCCTATGGCTACACCTTC	CASSVRTLLPYGYTF
-	-	14	TRBJ1-2	TRBV3-1/TRBV3-2	TGTGCCAGCAGCCAAGGGGAGGTCGTATATGGCTACACCTTC	CASSQGEVVYGYTF
-	-	15	TRBJ1-1	TRBV27	TGTGCCAGCAGCAACGGAGGTGCCGGGAACACTGAAGCTTTCTTT	CASSNGGAGNTEAFF
-	TRBD2	15	TRBJ2-2	TRBV29-1	TGCAGCTTTGGCCAAGATAGCGGGAGCACCGGGGAGCTGTTTTTT	CSFGQDSGSTGELFF
-	-	14	TRBJ2-7	TRBV19	TGTGCCAGTAGTATAGATCGAGATGGCGTCGAGCAGTACTTC	CASSIDRDGVEQYF
once	TRBD2	16	TRBJ2-1	TRBV7-2	TGTGCCAGCAGCTCGATTGGCGGGGGGGCCTACAATGAGCAGTTCTTC	CASSSIGGGAYNEQFF
-	-	13	TRBJ2-1	TRBV18	TGTGCCAGCTCACAACCGGGACGAGGGGGACAGTTCTTC	CASSQPGRGGQFF
once	-	13	TRBJ1-2	TRBV6-6	TGTGCCAGCAGTTACGCAGGTACTCAGGGCTACACCTTC	CASSYAGTQGYTF
-	-	15	TRBJ2-7	TRBV6-5	TGTGCCAGCAGTTACTCGACAGGCGGGGCCTACGAGCAGTACTTC	CASSYSTGGAYEQYF
once	TRBD1	18	TRBJ2-1	TRBV24-1	TGTGCCACCAGTGGCGACGGACAGGGGGCCCGTCCCTACAATGAGCAGTTCTTC	CATSGDGQGARPYNEQFF
-	-	14	TRBJ1-4	TRBV7-9	TGTGCCAGCAGCTCCGGGCAAACCTCTGAAAAACTGTTTTTT	CASSSGQTSEKLFF
-	TRBD2	15	TRBJ2-7	TRBV6-2/TRBV6-3	TGTGCCAGCAGTTACTTGGGCCTAGCGGGAACCGAGCAGTACTTC	CASSYLGLAGTEQYF
-	-	12	TRBJ2-2	TRBV2	TGTGCCAGCAGTAGGCTGTACGGGGAGCTGTTTTTT	CASSRLYGELFF
once	-	12	TRBJ1-1	TRBV7-9	TGTGCCAGCAGCTTTTGGGGGACTGAAGCTTTCTTT	CASSFWGTEAFF
-	-	14	TRBJ2-3	TRBV6-4	TGTGCCAGAGGTTTGAGAGGGAGAAAAGATACGCAGTATTTT	CARGLRGRKDTQYF
few	-	14	TRBJ1-2	TRBV2	TGTGCCAGCGTCAGGGACTACGCCAACTATGGCTACACCTTC	CASVRDYANYGYTF
-	TRBD2	16	TRBJ2-2	TRBV6-5	TGTGCCAGCAGTTACTCCCCGGGACTAGTTGGAGGGGAGCTGTTTTTT	CASSYSPGLVGGELFF
-	-	14	TRBJ2-3	TRBV10-3	TGTGCCATCAGCGATAGCTCTGGTGCAGATACGCAGTATTTT	CAISDSSGADTQYF
once	-	14	TRBJ2-7	TRBV2	TGTGCCAGCAGTCTTGGACAGAGGACCTACGAGCAGTACTTC	CASSLGQRTYEQYF
-	-	16	TRBJ2-3	TRBV4-1	TGCGCCAGCAGCCAAGATCAATACCAAAAGGCAGATACGCAGTATTTT	CASSQDQYQKADTQYF
few	-	14	TRBJ2-2	TRBV5-4	TGTGCCAGCAGCTTTCCGGGGAGCACCGGGGAGCTGTTTTTT	CASSFPGSTGELFF
-	-	13	TRBJ1-2	TRBV5-4	TGTGCCAGCAGCTTGCCGGGAGGCTATGGCTACACCTTC	CASSLPGGYGYTF
once	TRBD1	18	TRBJ2-5	TRBV18	TGTGCCAGCTCACCCGGGGACAGGGATCGGAGTCTTTTAGAGACCCAGTACTTC	CASSPGDRDRSLLETQYF
once	-	16	TRBJ2-2	TRBV2	TGTGCCAGCAGTATTTCTCCGGGACTTAACACCGGGGAGCTGTTTTTT	CASSISPGLNTGELFF
once	-	15	TRBJ1-4	TRBV5-4	TGTGCCAGCAGCTTGGACGGGGGCGGGAATGAAAAACTGTTTTTT	CASSLDGGGNEKLFF
-	-	15	TRBJ2-7	TRBV5-5	TGTGCCAGCACCTCCCAGACTCAAGCCATCTACGAGCAGTACTTC	CASTSQTQAIYEQYF
-	TRBD1	21	TRBJ2-1	TRBV19	TGTGCCAGTAGTATAGATCGAGTAGACCGGGACAGGGGGCGAGATGGGAATGAGCAGTTCTTC	CASSIDRVDRDRGRDGNEQFF
-	-	15	TRBJ2-6	TRBV7-9	TGTGCCAGCACCCCCAGCCTCGTTGGGGCCAACGTCCTGACTTTC	CASTPSLVGANVLTF
-	-	13	TRBJ2-7	TRBV2	TGTGCCAGCAGTGGTGACCCCCTCTACGAGCAGTACTTC	CASSGDPLYEQYF
few	-	16	TRBJ2-5	TRBV5-6	TGTGCCAGCAGCTTGGCCGTACGAAGGGTTCAAGAGACCCAGTACTTC	CASSLAVRRVQETQYF
-	TRBD1	16	TRBJ1-5	TRBV6-6	TGTGCCAGCAGTTACACATCGGGACAGGGAAGTCAGCCCCAGCATTTT	CASSYTSGQGSQPQHF
-	-	15	TRBJ2-7	TRBV4-3	TGCGCCAGCAGCCAATCAAGGATGGGGTTTCGCGAGCAGTACTTC	CASSQSRMGFREQYF
once	-	14	TRBJ1-2	TRBV5-1	TGCGCCAGCAGCCGCCCCGGGGCTAACTATGGCTACACCTTC	CASSRPGANYGYTF
-	TRBD1	13	TRBJ1-5	TRBV30	TGTGCCTGGAGTGTACAGGGGGGTCAGCCCCAGCATTTT	CAWSVQGGQPQHF
-	-	14	TRBJ2-5	TRBV7-9	TGTGCCAGCAGCTTAGTCAGCGCCAAAGAGACCCAGTACTTC	CASSLVSAKETQYF
-	TRBD1	13	TRBJ2-3	TRBV29-1	TGCAGCGTCGACAGGGGTGGGGAAGATACGCAGTATTTT	CSVDRGGEDTQYF
once	-	11	TRBJ2-5	TRBV12-3/TRBV12-4	TGTGCCAGCAGCCTCCAAGAGACCCAGTACTTC	CASSLQETQYF
-	TRBD1	14	TRBJ1-1	TRBV6-5	TGTGCCAGCAGGCCTGGACAGGCGAACACTGAAGCTTTCTTT	CASRPGQANTEAFF
-	-	11	TRBJ1-2	TRBV30	TGTGCCTGGAGTGTTGGATTCGGCTACACCTTC	CAWSVGFGYTF
-	TRBD2	15	TRBJ2-5	TRBV7-2	TGTGCCAGCAGCTCCACTAGCGGGACGCTAAAGACCCAGTACTTC	CASSSTSGTLKTQYF
once	-	15	TRBJ2-3	TRBV6-2/TRBV6-3	TGTGCCAGCAGTTACGGTTTCGGGGGAACAGATACGCAGTATTTT	CASSYGFGGTDTQYF
-	TRBD1	14	TRBJ1-5	TRBV6-2/TRBV6-3	TGTGCCAGCAGTACGGGGACAGCGGGTCAGCCCCAGCATTTT	CASSTGTAGQPQHF
-	TRBD2	16	TRBJ2-1	TRBV28	TGTGCCAGCAGAAACTCCGGGACTAGCGGGAAGCATGAGCAGTTCTTC	CASRNSGTSGKHEQFF